The source of this TCR beta chain is a study of T cell responses to AZD1222 COVID-19 vaccine. Study findings and constraints: The study reported that nearly half of spike-specific TCRs target unmutated variant regions. Sampled repertoires all dated from after the peak T cell response. Just a handful of AZD1222 recipients were seropositive at baseline. Clonal diversity was possibly underestimated, and white British individuals and females predominated among donors.

The CDR3 length is 14 residues. CDR1 ENHRY and CDR2 SYGVKD come from the germline V gene. Trimming removed 8 bases from V and 0 bases from J, with 11 bases in between. TCRdb keeps only in-frame clones here, not all; method: immunoSEQ multiplex PCR. The profile shows roughly 200,000 clones, about 93% of them singletons. In regard to this clone: Its antigen is not known.

The sample here was peripheral blood, taken 28 days after the second dose of the MenACWY control vaccine. This receptor was identified in an adult who received the MenACWY meningococcal vaccine as a control. The J gene is TRBJ1-5, the V gene TRBV10-3, with D uncertain. The CDR3 bases are TGTGCCATCGGAGACAACTATAGCAATCAGCCCCAGCATTTT. This translates into CAIGDNYSNQPQHF.